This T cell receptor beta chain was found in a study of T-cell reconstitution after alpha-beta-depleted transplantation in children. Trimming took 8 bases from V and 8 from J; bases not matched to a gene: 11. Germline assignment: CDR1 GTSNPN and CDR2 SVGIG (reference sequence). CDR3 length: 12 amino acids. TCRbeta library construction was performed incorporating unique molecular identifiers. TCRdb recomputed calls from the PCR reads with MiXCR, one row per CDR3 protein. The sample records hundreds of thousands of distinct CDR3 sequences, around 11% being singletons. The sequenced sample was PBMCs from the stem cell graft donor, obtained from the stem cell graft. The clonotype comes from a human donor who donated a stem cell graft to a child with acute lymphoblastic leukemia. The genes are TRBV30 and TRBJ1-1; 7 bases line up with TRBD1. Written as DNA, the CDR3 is TGTGCCCCACAGGGAGGACAGGAGGAAGCTTTCTTT. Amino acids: CAPQGGQEEAFF.